A selection of T cell receptor beta chains follows, all from one sample in a study of identical twins. TCRdb used MiXCR to reprocess the 5' RACE reads, holding one entry per CDR3 protein. This table has about 200,000 distinct CDR3 sequences, 5% to 7% appearing once. These same records also appear under a second study, on T cells expressing NK-cell markers.

Sequencing input: CD8+ T cells sorted from blood. These receptors came from a woman younger than 35 in good health. CDR3s include the opening cysteine and the closing phenylalanine or tryptophan. The D gene is left open where the match is weak. Size values are once, few and many counts, or a class for expanded clones, and some rows have none.

j_gene,d_gene,v_gene,abundance,CDR3nt,CDR3aa
TRBJ1-5,NA,TRBV9,few,TGTGCCAGCAGCGTAACCGATAGCAATCAGCCCCAGCATTTT,CASSVTDSNQPQHF
TRBJ2-7,TRBD2,TRBV18,NA,TGTGCCAGCGCACCGGGACTAGAGCTTTACGAGCAGTACTTC,CASAPGLELYEQYF
TRBJ2-2,NA,TRBV27,few,TGTGCCAGCAGTTGGGGGGTTAGGGGGGAGCTGTTTTTT,CASSWGVRGELFF
TRBJ2-5,NA,TRBV13,NA,TGTGCCAGCAGCTTCGGGTCCGAAGAGACCCAGTACTTC,CASSFGSEETQYF
TRBJ2-3,NA,TRBV10-2,many,TGCGCCAGCAGGGCCTTGAGGGCCCTAGATACGCAGTATTTT,CASRALRALDTQYF
TRBJ2-1,NA,TRBV7-2,many,TGTGCCAGCAGCCCCCTAGCGAGCTCCTACAATGAGCAGTTCTTC,CASSPLASSYNEQFF
TRBJ2-5,TRBD2,TRBV18,NA,TGTGCCAGCTCACCCCTAGCGGGAGGTCAAGAGACCCAGTACTTC,CASSPLAGGQETQYF
TRBJ2-3,NA,TRBV27,NA,TGTGCCAGCAGTTTCCTTGTGGGAGGGGGAGCAGATACGCAGTATTTT,CASSFLVGGGADTQYF
TRBJ2-1,NA,TRBV29-1,many,TGCAGTGTAGAGCTGTACAATGAGCAGTTCTTC,CSVELYNEQFF
TRBJ1-1,TRBD1,TRBV5-1,many,TGCGCCAGCAGCTTGGCTCCCGCGACAGGGGTGAACACTGAAGCTTTCTTT,CASSLAPATGVNTEAFF
TRBJ1-1,NA,TRBV20-1,NA,TGCAGTGCTAGTACCTACACTGAAGCTTTCTTT,CSASTYTEAFF
TRBJ1-1,NA,TRBV12-3/TRBV12-4,NA,TGTGCCAGCAGTTTAGTTCCTGAAGCTTTCTTT,CASSLVPEAFF
TRBJ2-1,NA,TRBV27,few,TGTGCCAGCCGACGGGGACCTTCCACTGAGCAGTTCTTC,CASRRGPSTEQFF
TRBJ2-1,NA,TRBV10-3,many,TGTGCCATCAGTGAGCCCGGACTCCTGGATGAGCAGTTCTTC,CAISEPGLLDEQFF
TRBJ1-2,TRBD1,TRBV5-1,many,TGCGCCAGCAGCTTGGCGGTGGGAACAGGGGCGTCCTATGGCTACACCTTC,CASSLAVGTGASYGYTF
TRBJ1-1,NA,TRBV7-9,many,TGTGCCAGCAGCTCACCCGAGGTCGGGGCCGACACTGAAGCTTTCTTT,CASSSPEVGADTEAFF
TRBJ2-7,TRBD1,TRBV5-1,few,TGCGCCAGCAGCGAAGGGACAGGGAGCTCCTACGAGCAGTACTTC,CASSEGTGSSYEQYF
TRBJ2-4,TRBD2,TRBV12-5,NA,TGTGCTAGTGGTATCCTCCTAGCGGGGGATTCGGAAAACATTCAGTACTTC,CASGILLAGDSENIQYF
TRBJ1-2,NA,TRBV12-3/TRBV12-4,many,TGTGCCAGCAGTTCCCCAGGGAACTATGGCTACACCTTC,CASSSPGNYGYTF
TRBJ1-5,TRBD1,TRBV9,NA,TGTGCCAGCAGCGTAGGGGACAGTATTACGGGCAATCAGCCCCAGCATTTT,CASSVGDSITGNQPQHF
TRBJ1-2,NA,TRBV12-3/TRBV12-4,NA,TGTGCCAGCAGTTTGGGCGGACATCCGACCTATGGCTACACCTTC,CASSLGGHPTYGYTF
TRBJ2-1,TRBD2,TRBV20-1,many,TGCAGTGCTAGAAACCGACTAGCGGGAATTTCCTACAATGAGCAGTTCTTC,CSARNRLAGISYNEQFF
TRBJ1-2,NA,TRBV27,NA,TGTGCCAGCAGTTTATCCCCCCGGGGTCGTGGCTACACCTTC,CASSLSPRGRGYTF
TRBJ2-7,NA,TRBV7-6,few,TGTGCCAGCAGCTCAGCCCGGGGGAGTGAGCAGTACTTC,CASSSARGSEQYF
TRBJ1-1,NA,TRBV5-1,few,TGCGCCAGCAGCTTGAGGACGGGAAACACTGAAGCTTTCTTT,CASSLRTGNTEAFF
TRBJ1-5,NA,TRBV3-1,many,TGTGCCAGCAGCCAAGATGACAGAGGGGGCAATCAGCCCCAGCATTTT,CASSQDDRGGNQPQHF
TRBJ1-2,TRBD1,TRBV3-1,few,TGTGCCAGCAGCCAAGAATGGGACAGGGGAAGGGGCGATGGCGGCTACACCTTC,CASSQEWDRGRGDGGYTF
TRBJ1-5,NA,TRBV6-2/TRBV6-3,few,TGTGCCAGCAGTCTCGGGAGGGTCCAAAATCAGCCCCAGCATTTT,CASSLGRVQNQPQHF
TRBJ2-7,TRBD1,TRBV14,few,TGTGCCAGCAGCGTACACCCGGGACAGGGGACTTACGAGCAGTACTTC,CASSVHPGQGTYEQYF
TRBJ2-1,TRBD2,TRBV3-1,NA,TGTGCCAGCAGCCACAGCTCCGGGACTACCCCAGGAGATGAGCAGTTCTTC,CASSHSSGTTPGDEQFF
TRBJ1-5,NA,TRBV12-3/TRBV12-4,NA,TGTGCCAGCAGCCCCGGGACGGATCAGCCCCAGCATTTT,CASSPGTDQPQHF
TRBJ2-4,NA,TRBV7-9,many,TGTGCCAGCAGCTTATTAGGCGGCATTCGGGCCAAAAACATTCAGTACTTC,CASSLLGGIRAKNIQYF
TRBJ2-5,TRBD1,TRBV11-2,few,TGTGCCAGCAGCTTAGGGACAGGAGACCAAGAGACCCAGTACTTC,CASSLGTGDQETQYF
TRBJ1-5,TRBD1,TRBV13,few,TGTGCCAGCAGCCGCGGACAGGGGGTTCAGCCCCAGCATTTT,CASSRGQGVQPQHF
TRBJ1-2,NA,TRBV5-6,NA,TGTGCCAGCAGCCCGGGACACCCCCTCTATGGCTACACCTTC,CASSPGHPLYGYTF
TRBJ2-5,TRBD2,TRBV3-1,NA,TGTGCCAGCACCGGATCTCTTTACGGGGGACTAGCGGAGACCCAGTACTTC,CASTGSLYGGLAETQYF
TRBJ2-7,NA,TRBV9,many,TGTGCCAGCAGCCTGGGGAGCGTCTCCTACGAGCAGTACTTC,CASSLGSVSYEQYF
TRBJ2-3,NA,TRBV5-1,few,TGCGCCAGCAGCCCGACCCCACTAGTGGGAGATACGCAGTATTTT,CASSPTPLVGDTQYF
TRBJ2-2,NA,TRBV2,few,TGTGCCAGCAGTGGGGGTCCAGTCTCAATCCCCGGGGAGCTGTTTTTT,CASSGGPVSIPGELFF
TRBJ2-3,TRBD2,TRBV7-2,NA,TGTGCCGGCAGCCTTCCTAGCGGGGGGGAGACAGATACGCAGTATTTT,CAGSLPSGGETDTQYF
TRBJ2-5,TRBD2,TRBV27,NA,TGTGCCAGCAGTTTGGTAGCGGGCGACCAAGAGACCCAGTACTTC,CASSLVAGDQETQYF
TRBJ2-7,NA,TRBV7-9,NA,TGTGCCAGCAGCCCCAGGACCGGCCTTCTGTACGAGCAGTACTTC,CASSPRTGLLYEQYF
TRBJ2-7,TRBD2,TRBV6-4,NA,TGTGCCAGCAGTCACCGGCCGGGACTAGCGGGATCAGTGTTATACGAGCAGTACTTC,CASSHRPGLAGSVLYEQYF
TRBJ2-5,TRBD2,TRBV11-1,NA,TGTGCCAGCAGCTTACCGAGAACTCTAGCGGGAGGGCTGGAGACCCAGTACTTC,CASSLPRTLAGGLETQYF
TRBJ2-7,TRBD2,TRBV5-5,few,TGTGCCAGCAGTCCTAATAGCGGGAGTTTCGAGCAGTACTTC,CASSPNSGSFEQYF
TRBJ1-5,NA,TRBV7-2,many,TGTGCCAGCAGCTTGGCTGAAAGCAATCAGCCCCAGCATTTT,CASSLAESNQPQHF
TRBJ2-1,NA,TRBV4-3,many,TGCGCCAGCAGCCAAGATCTTGAGAAAACTTACAATGAGCAGTTCTTC,CASSQDLEKTYNEQFF
TRBJ1-2,NA,TRBV3-1,many,TGTGCCAGCAGCCAAGATCGTCGCCGGTACTATGGCTACACCTTC,CASSQDRRRYYGYTF
TRBJ1-5,NA,TRBV7-9,few,TGTGCCAGCAGCCCTCCAGGGACTTCGGGTCAGCCCCAGCATTTT,CASSPPGTSGQPQHF
TRBJ2-3,TRBD2,TRBV12-3/TRBV12-4,many,TGTGCCACCGGTGGGCTAGCGGGATCAGATACGCAGTATTTT,CATGGLAGSDTQYF
TRBJ2-7,TRBD2,TRBV20-1,few,TGCAGTGCTAGGGGCAGGACTAGCATCTACGAGCAGTACTTC,CSARGRTSIYEQYF
TRBJ2-1,NA,TRBV6-2/TRBV6-3,NA,TGTGCCAGCAGACCCCCCGAGGACGGAGGGCCTTACAATGAGCAGATCTTC,CASRPPEDGGPYNEQIF
TRBJ1-2,TRBD1,TRBV7-8,NA,TGTGCCAGCTTGACAGGGAAGCGGGGTAATGAGGGCTACACCTTC,CASLTGKRGNEGYTF
TRBJ1-5,NA,TRBV14,many,TGTGCCAGCAGCCAACAGGAGGGGAATCAGCCCCAGCATTTT,CASSQQEGNQPQHF
TRBJ2-1,TRBD2,TRBV15,few,TGTGCCACCAGCCGCTGGCGGGGGGGCCTCAATGAGCAGTTCTTC,CATSRWRGGLNEQFF
TRBJ2-7,TRBD2,TRBV4-1,NA,TGCGCCAGCAGCCAAGGGGCGGGAGTAAGCTACGAGCAGTACTTC,CASSQGAGVSYEQYF
TRBJ1-6,NA,TRBV14,many,TGTGCCAGCAGCCTCCGGCCGAGCAGCTCCTATAATTCACCCCTCCACTTT,CASSLRPSSSYNSPLHF
TRBJ1-1,NA,TRBV27,few,TGTGCCAGCAATCCAGACGGGAAGATGCTGAACACTGAAGCTTTCTTT,CASNPDGKMLNTEAFF